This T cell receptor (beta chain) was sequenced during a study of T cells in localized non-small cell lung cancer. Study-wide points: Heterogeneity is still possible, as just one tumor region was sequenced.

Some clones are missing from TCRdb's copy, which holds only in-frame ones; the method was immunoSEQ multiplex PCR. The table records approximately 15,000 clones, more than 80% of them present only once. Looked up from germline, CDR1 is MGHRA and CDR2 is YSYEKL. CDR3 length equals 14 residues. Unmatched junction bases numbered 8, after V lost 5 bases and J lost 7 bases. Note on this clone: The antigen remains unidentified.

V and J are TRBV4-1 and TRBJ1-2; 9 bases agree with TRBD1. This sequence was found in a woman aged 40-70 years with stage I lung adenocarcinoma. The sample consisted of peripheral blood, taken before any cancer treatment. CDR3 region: CASSIPGQGGGYTF. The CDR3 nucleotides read TGCGCCAGCAGCATTCCGGGACAGGGTGGTGGCTACACCTTC.